The rows below give T cell receptor beta chains drawn from one sample of a study of blood T cell repertoires in COVID-19. Method: immunoSEQ multiplex PCR; TCRdb's copy keeps in-frame clones and lacks some. The sample consists of 250,000 to 300,000 clones, approximately 87% of them appearing once. The sample comprised peripheral blood. All receptors come from a woman aged 25 to 39 with COVID-19, enrolled during active disease. Each CDR3 is given with its conserved first and last residue. The D gene is left open where the match is weak. Size tells how often a clone was seen (once, few, many) or the class of an expanded clone, and some rows leave it out.

TRBV5-1	TRBD1	TRBJ2-1	.	CASSSRQGIRTEQFF	TGCGCCAGCAGCTCCCGACAGGGTATCCGCACTGAGCAGTTCTTC
TRBV5-1	.	TRBJ2-1	.	CASRVTSSYNEQFF	TGCGCCAGCAGGGTAACGAGCTCCTACAATGAGCAGTTCTTC
TRBV27	TRBD1	TRBJ1-4	.	CASSMTGANEKLFF	TGTGCCAGCAGTATGACAGGGGCAAATGAAAAACTGTTTTTT
TRBV10-2	.	TRBJ2-5	.	CASSDGGETQYF	TGCGCCAGCAGTGATGGAGGAGAGACCCAGTACTTC
TRBV6-6	TRBD1	TRBJ1-2	.	CASQRGLRYGYTF	TGTGCCAGCCAAAGGGGGCTTCGGTATGGCTACACCTTC
TRBV3-1/TRBV3-2	.	TRBJ1-4	.	CASNKVAGSFEKLFF	TGTGCCAGCAATAAGGTTGCAGGGTCGTTTGAAAAACTGTTTTTT
TRBV7-9	.	TRBJ2-4	.	CASSQSAVRSGGNIQYF	TGTGCCAGCAGCCAGTCGGCGGTCCGCAGCGGCGGGAACATTCAGTACTTC
TRBV2	.	TRBJ2-7	.	CASSDPGSVSSSYEQYF	TGTGCCAGCAGTGACCCCGGGTCAGTCTCGAGCTCCTACGAGCAGTACTTC
TRBV5-1	.	TRBJ2-6	.	CASSSSKTGPGANVLTF	TGCGCCAGCAGCTCGTCAAAAACAGGGCCTGGGGCCAACGTCCTGACTTTC
TRBV6-2/TRBV6-3	.	TRBJ1-3	.	CASSYSRSGNTIYF	TGTGCCAGCAGTTATTCGAGATCTGGAAACACCATATATTTT
TRBV19	TRBD2	TRBJ2-5	.	CASSIDLGTAGGRETQYF	TGTGCCAGTAGTATAGATCTCGGCACAGCGGGGGGGAGAGAGACCCAGTACTTC
TRBV19	TRBD2	TRBJ2-7	few	CASSISSGAYEQYF	TGTGCCAGTAGTATATCTAGCGGGGCGTACGAGCAGTACTTC
TRBV6-5	.	TRBJ2-2	.	CASRDSAVTGELFF	TGTGCCAGCAGAGACAGTGCGGTCACCGGGGAGCTGTTTTTT
TRBV2	.	TRBJ2-3	.	CASSPQGDTQYF	TGTGCCAGCAGTCCGCAGGGTGATACGCAGTATTTT
TRBV12-2	.	TRBJ2-3	.	CASRPGTRYFWDTQYF	TGTGCAAGTCGCCCCGGGACTAGGTATTTCTGGGATACGCAGTATTTT
TRBV2	.	TRBJ2-1	.	CASSEAPIGWELNEQFF	TGTGCCAGCAGTGAAGCGCCCATCGGGTGGGAGCTCAATGAGCAGTTCTTC
TRBV11-2	TRBD1	TRBJ2-1	.	CASSLDLLRGRNNEQFF	TGTGCCAGCAGCTTAGATCTCCTGAGGGGGCGCAACAATGAGCAGTTCTTC
TRBV7-8	.	TRBJ1-4	.	CASSPTGVNEKLFF	TGTGCCAGCAGCCCGACAGGAGTAAATGAAAAACTGTTTTTT
TRBV18	.	TRBJ1-2	.	CASSPEISGDGYTF	TGTGCCAGCTCACCTGAAATCTCAGGGGACGGCTACACCTTC
TRBV13	.	TRBJ2-3	once	CASSPRQGSTDTQYF	TGTGCCAGCAGCCCCCGGCAGGGTTCCACAGATACGCAGTATTTT
TRBV6-5	.	TRBJ2-7	.	CASSLLRGSYEQYF	TGTGCCAGCAGCCTTTTGAGGGGGTCCTACGAGCAGTACTTC
TRBV27	.	TRBJ1-2	.	CASSLSGGGVYGYTF	TGTGCCAGCAGTTTATCGGGGGGGGGCGTGTATGGCTACACCTTC
TRBV4-1	.	TRBJ2-5	.	CASSQGAGAIETQYF	TGCGCCAGCAGCCAAGGGGCGGGGGCGATCGAGACCCAGTACTTC
TRBV19	.	TRBJ2-1	.	CASSMIAIRNEQFF	TGTGCCAGTAGTATGATAGCAATCCGAAATGAGCAGTTCTTC
TRBV27	TRBD1	TRBJ2-2	.	CASTGQGNTGELFF	TGTGCCAGCACGGGACAGGGAAACACCGGGGAGCTGTTTTTT
TRBV24-1	.	TRBJ2-2	.	CATSDLSARLNTGELFF	TGTGCCACCAGTGATTTGTCGGCCAGGCTGAACACCGGGGAGCTGTTTTTT
TRBV20-1	TRBD1	TRBJ1-1	.	CSASATGGDTEAFF	TGCAGTGCTAGTGCTACAGGGGGTGACACTGAAGCTTTCTTT